The 9 T cell receptor beta chains in this list originate from one sample, sequenced in a study of T cell responses to AZD1222 COVID-19 vaccine (dated by TCRdb to 2020 to 2023). Library generation was performed with the immunoSEQ multiplex PCR assay. The source is immuneACCESS, and TCRdb retained only in-frame sequences with V and J called. Part of the clones is not carried over; for the studies checked, unresolved V genes explain less than half of this, and the remainder is unexplained. A total of 150,000 to 200,000 clones appear in this sample, around 88% of them only once. About 7.2% of the sample goes to the ten largest clones. What this sample's time point label stands for: baseline before first vaccination. This sample comprised peripheral blood, obtained on day 0 of AZD1222 vaccination. The receptors shown here come from an adult in good health.

There are a few counts of this clone. Compared with germline, one end of the junction differs, possibly owing to a read error. The chain joins TRBV19 to TRBJ1-5; TRBD1 is a possible D gene (6 bases). Germline CDR1 and CDR2: LNHDA and SQIVND (reference sequence). The CDR3 extends over 15 amino acids. The CDR3 DNA follows: TGTGCCAGTAGGATAGACAGGTCCAGCAATCAGCCCCAGCATTTT. Its translation: CASRIDRSSNQPQHF. Full variable domain (missing parts from reference TRBV19 and TRBJ1-5): DGGITQSPKYLFRKEGQNVTLSCEQNLNHDAMYWYRQDPGQGLRLIYYSQIVNDFQKGDIAEGYSVSREKKESFPLTVTSAQKNPTAFYLCASRIDRSSNQPQHFGDGTRLSIL.

This clone appeared a few times. This chain links TRBV10-3 with TRBJ1-1, with D tentatively TRBD1 (5 bases). This CDR3 is 14 amino acids long. The germline V gene encodes CDR1 ENHRY and CDR2 SYGVKD. V was pared by 6 bases and J by 1 base, with 12 bases between. In DNA form, the CDR3 reads TGTGCCATCAGGGGGGGACGGACGAACACTGAAGCTTTCTTT. It translates to CAIRGGRTNTEAFF.

CDR3 protein: CASSPEGARRAFF. CDR3 nucleotide sequence: TGTGCCAGCAGCCCCGAAGGAGCCAGGCGAGCTTTCTTT. The chain combines TRBV7-2 with TRBJ1-1; D is undetermined. V shed 5 bases and J shed 10 bases, with 17 bases lying between them. The CDR3 totals 13 residues. CDR1 is SGHTA and CDR2 is FQGNSA in the germline V gene. The full variable domain, completed using reference TRBV7-2 and TRBJ1-1, is GAGVSQSPSNKVTEKGKDVELRCDPISGHTALYWYRQSLGQGLEFLIYFQGNSAPDKSGLPSDRFSAERTGGSVSTLTIQRTQQEDSAVYLCASSPEGARRAFFGQGTRLTVV.

The chain recombines TRBV2 with TRBJ1-1; tentative D call: TRBD1 (6 bases). The CDR3 is made up of 13 amino acids. Germline lookup yields CDR1 SNHLY and CDR2 FYNNEI. Trimming took 7 bases from V and 4 from J, leaving 13 bases between them. The CDR3 nucleotides are TGTGCCAGCAAGGGGGTATCGGGCACTGAAGCTTTCTTT. This codes for CASKGVSGTEAFF.

In regard to this clone: At one boundary the junction diverges from the germline segment, which might be a read error. The chain recombines TRBV30 with TRBJ2-3; 7 positions agree with TRBD1. The CDR3 covers 13 residues. Germline V CDR1 and CDR2: GTSNPN, SVGIG (reference sequence). CDR3 in DNA: TGTGCCTGGAGTAGAGGGGGCCGAGATACGCCGTATTTT. It translates to CAWSRGGRDTPYF. Based on the CDR3 plus reference TRBV30 and TRBJ2-3, the full variable domain is SQTIHQWPATLVQPVGSPLSLECTVEGTSNPNLYWYRQAAGRGLQLLFYSVGIGQISSEVPQNLSASRPQDRQFILSSKKLLLSDSGFYLCAWSRGGRDTPYFGPGTRLTVL.

V gene TRBV5-1 combines with J gene TRBJ2-5, with D unclear. The ends were cut back, 2 bases at V and 2 bases at J, with 19 bases in the middle. Looked up from germline, CDR1 is SGHRS and CDR2 is YFSETQ. This CDR3 has 17 amino acids. The CDR3 sequence: CASSFPTAWTPQETQYF. The CDR3 DNA follows: TGCGCCAGCAGCTTCCCCACGGCATGGACCCCACAAGAGACCCAGTACTTC.

The chain recombines TRBV6-4 with TRBJ2-1; 7 bases map to TRBD1. The V gene's germline CDR1 is MRHNA and CDR2 SNTAGT. Trimming took 2 bases from V and 1 from J; bases not matched to a gene: 2. The CDR3 has 15 amino acids. This CDR3 is CASSDATGSYNEQFF. Here the CDR3 DNA reads TGTGCCAGCAGTGACGCGACAGGGTCCTACAATGAGCAGTTCTTC.

A single count supports this clone. The chain carries TRBV27 and TRBJ1-2, with 10 bases lining up with TRBD1. CDR1 and CDR2 from the germline V gene are MNHEY and SMNVEV (reference sequence). CDR3 length: 12 residues. Trimming took 6 bases from V and 9 from J; bases not matched to a gene: 4. The CDR3 coding sequence is TGTGCCAGCAGCGGACAGGGGGAGCGCTACACCTTC. As protein: CASSGQGERYTF.

This clone was found a few times. Other DNA sequences in the sample encode the same CDR3. CDR3 residues: CATSRDEDEQYF. The CDR3 bases are TGTGCCACCAGCAGAGATGAGGACGAGCAGTACTTC. This sequence joins TRBV15 and TRBJ2-7; D not certain. The CDR3 has 12 amino acids. Trimming took off 0 bases at V and 5 bases at J, with 5 bases between the two ends. From germline, CDR1 is LNHNV and CDR2 YYDKDF (reference sequence).